This entry describes one TCR beta chain. Its antigen is as yet unknown. Treatment was busulfan-fludarabine conditioning, a marrow graft, and cyclophosphamide on days +3 and +4. The V end was cut by 6 bases, the J end by 7 bases, with 13 bases between. In germline, CDR1 is SGHDN, CDR2 FVKESK. The CDR3 sequence is 13 residues long. The record originates from a study of T cells after posttransplantation cyclophosphamide. Study findings and constraints: Blood and skin or GI T cell repertoires showed limited TRB overlap.

Produced via immunoSEQ multiplex PCR; TCRdb's table is partial and in-frame only. The sample has 7,500 to 10,000 clones; roughly 80% are singletons. V usage is TRBV14 and J usage is TRBJ1-5; a possible D gene is TRBD1 (6 bases). Sequencing was performed on PBMCs, taken 1903 days after a stem cell transplant with posttransplant cyclophosphamide. This TCR was recovered from a female patient in her thirties or forties who received an allogeneic stem cell transplant from a related donor, was CMV-positive, and had no GVHD. Certain T cells may be donor cells from the graft. Here the CDR3 DNA reads TGTGCCAGCAGTAGGGGTAGGGGGCAGCCCCAGCATTTT. Residues: CASSRGRGQPQHF.